This T cell receptor (beta chain) is drawn from a study of CD8 T cells in ankylosing spondylitis. General study results and limits: Earlier work had already found some motif variants in reactive arthritis synovial fluid and blood. Within peripheral blood, clones linked to disease were CD8+ and relatively rare. From matched ankylosing spondylitis synovial fluid, disease-linked clones were reportedly recovered at significantly enriched levels. Ankylosing spondylitis blood appeared to carry a characteristic TCR beta motif of several highly homologous variants.

The germline V gene has CDR1 SGHTA and CDR2 FQGTGA. This CDR3 has 16 residues. The trim removed 2 bases at V and 3 bases at J, leaving 6 bases unmatched. Libraries of TCR beta came from quantitative 5'-RACE with molecular barcodes. MiXCR was run by TCRdb on the 5' RACE reads, yielding one entry per CDR3 protein. The data contain roughly 400,000 distinct CDR3 sequences, 20% to 25% of them seen just once; the ten biggest clones take up 16%. A remark on this clonotype: As yet, its antigen is unknown.

The chain is built from TRBV7-3 and TRBJ2-2; TRBD2 aligns across 7 bases. Sequencing input: blood, either unsorted or a sorted T cell fraction (not recorded which). The TCR comes from a male donor with ankylosing spondylitis. Written as DNA, the CDR3 is TGTGCCAGCAGCTTAGCCGCTAGCGGCCACACCGGGGAGCTGTTTTTT. It is translated as CASSLAASGHTGELFF.